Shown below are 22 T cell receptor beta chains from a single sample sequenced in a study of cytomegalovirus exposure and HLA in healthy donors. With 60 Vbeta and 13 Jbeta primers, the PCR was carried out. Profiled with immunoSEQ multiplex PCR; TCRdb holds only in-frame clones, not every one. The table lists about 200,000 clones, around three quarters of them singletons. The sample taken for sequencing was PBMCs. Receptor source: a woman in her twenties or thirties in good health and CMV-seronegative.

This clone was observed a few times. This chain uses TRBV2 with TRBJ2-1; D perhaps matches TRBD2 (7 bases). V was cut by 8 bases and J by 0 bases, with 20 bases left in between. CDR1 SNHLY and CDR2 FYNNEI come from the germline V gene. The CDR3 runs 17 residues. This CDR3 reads CASRGRGGGPSYNEQFF. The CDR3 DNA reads TGTGCCAGCCGTGGCCGAGGGGGGGGGCCCTCCTACAATGAGCAGTTCTTC. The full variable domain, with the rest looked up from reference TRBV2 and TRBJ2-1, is EPEVTQTPSHQVTQMGQEVILRCVPISNHLYFYWYRQILGQKVEFLVSFYNNEISEKSEIFDDQFSVERPDGSNFTLKIRSTKLEDSAMYFCASRGRGGGPSYNEQFFGPGTRLTVL.

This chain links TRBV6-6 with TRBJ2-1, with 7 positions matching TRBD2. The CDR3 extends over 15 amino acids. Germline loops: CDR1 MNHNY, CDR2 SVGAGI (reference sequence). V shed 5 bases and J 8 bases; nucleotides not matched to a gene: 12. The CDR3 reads CASSKGRAGADEQFF. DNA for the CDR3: TGTGCCAGCAGTAAGGGGAGGGCCGGAGCTGATGAGCAGTTCTTC.

CDR3: CASSPSLSGGTDTQYF. The DNA for the CDR3 is TGTGCCAGCAGCCCCTCTTTGAGCGGGGGCACAGATACGCAGTATTTT. The gene calls are TRBV4-2 and TRBJ2-3, with 7 bases lining up with TRBD2. In germline, CDR1 is LGHNA, CDR2 YNFKEQ. V was pared by 4 bases and J by 1 base, with 8 bases of the junction left unmatched. The CDR3 is 16 residues long.

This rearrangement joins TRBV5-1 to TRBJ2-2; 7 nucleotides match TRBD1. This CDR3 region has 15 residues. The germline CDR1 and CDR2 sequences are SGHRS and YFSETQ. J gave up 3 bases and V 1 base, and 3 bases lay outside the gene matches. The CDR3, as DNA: TGCGCCAGCAGCTTGACCCAGGGGGACACCGGGGAGCTGTTTTTT. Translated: CASSLTQGDTGELFF.

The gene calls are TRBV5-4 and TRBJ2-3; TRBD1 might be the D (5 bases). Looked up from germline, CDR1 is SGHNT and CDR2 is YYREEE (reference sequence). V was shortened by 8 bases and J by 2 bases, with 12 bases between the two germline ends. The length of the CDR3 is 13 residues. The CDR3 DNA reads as TGTGCCAGAAGTGGGGCCAACACAGATACGCAGTATTTT. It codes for CARSGANTDTQYF.

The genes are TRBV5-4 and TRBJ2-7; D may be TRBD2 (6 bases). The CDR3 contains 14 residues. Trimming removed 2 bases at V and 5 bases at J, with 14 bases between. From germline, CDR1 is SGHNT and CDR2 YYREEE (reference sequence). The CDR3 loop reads CASSFTAGSHEQYF. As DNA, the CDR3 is TGTGCCAGCAGCTTTACGGCGGGGTCCCACGAGCAGTACTTC.

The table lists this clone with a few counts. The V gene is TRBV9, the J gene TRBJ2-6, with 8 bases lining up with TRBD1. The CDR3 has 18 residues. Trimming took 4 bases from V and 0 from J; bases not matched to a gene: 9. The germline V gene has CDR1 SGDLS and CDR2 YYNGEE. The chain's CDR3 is CASSKRDRLHSGANVLTF. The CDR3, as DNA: TGTGCCAGCAGCAAACGGGACAGGCTCCACTCTGGGGCCAACGTCCTGACTTTC.

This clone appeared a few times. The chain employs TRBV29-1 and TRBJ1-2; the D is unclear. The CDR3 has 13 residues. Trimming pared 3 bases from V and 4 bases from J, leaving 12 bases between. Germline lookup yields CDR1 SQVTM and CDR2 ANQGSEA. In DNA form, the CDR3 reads TGCAGCGTTGATTGGGCTTTCGGCTATGGCTACACCTTC. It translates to CSVDWAFGYGYTF.

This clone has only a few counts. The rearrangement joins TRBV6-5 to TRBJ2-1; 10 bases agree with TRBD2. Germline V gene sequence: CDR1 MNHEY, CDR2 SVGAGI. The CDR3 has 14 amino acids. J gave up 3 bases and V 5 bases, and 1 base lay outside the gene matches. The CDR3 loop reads CASSRLAGYNEQFF. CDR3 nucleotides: TGTGCCAGCAGTAGACTAGCGGGCTACAATGAGCAGTTCTTC.

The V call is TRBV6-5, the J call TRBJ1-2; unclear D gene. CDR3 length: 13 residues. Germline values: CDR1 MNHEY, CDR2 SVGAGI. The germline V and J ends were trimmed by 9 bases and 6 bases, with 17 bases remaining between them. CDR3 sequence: CASKRDIRDGYTF. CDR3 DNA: TGTGCCAGTAAACGAGATATAAGAGATGGCTACACCTTC.

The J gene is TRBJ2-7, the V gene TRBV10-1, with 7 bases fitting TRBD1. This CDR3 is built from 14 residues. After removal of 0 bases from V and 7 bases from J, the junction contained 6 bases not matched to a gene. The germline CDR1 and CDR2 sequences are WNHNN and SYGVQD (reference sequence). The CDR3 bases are TGCGCCAGCAGTGAGTCGACAGGGAGCATTGAGCAGTACTTC. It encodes CASSESTGSIEQYF.

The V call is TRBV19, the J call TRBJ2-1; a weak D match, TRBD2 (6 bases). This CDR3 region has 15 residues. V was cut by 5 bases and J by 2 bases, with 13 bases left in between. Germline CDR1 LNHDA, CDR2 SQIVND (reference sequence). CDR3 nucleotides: TGTGCCAGTAGTCGCCGGGACTTGACCTACAATGAGCAGTTCTTC. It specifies CASSRRDLTYNEQFF. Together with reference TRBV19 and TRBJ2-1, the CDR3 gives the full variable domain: DGGITQSPKYLFRKEGQNVTLSCEQNLNHDAMYWYRQDPGQGLRLIYYSQIVNDFQKGDIAEGYSVSREKKESFPLTVTSAQKNPTAFYLCASSRRDLTYNEQFFGPGTRLTVL.

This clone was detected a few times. Here the CDR3 reads CASSQRGRDTQYF. The CDR3 DNA sequence: TGCGCCAGCAGCCAACGGGGTAGAGATACGCAGTATTTT. The rearrangement links TRBV4-1 to TRBJ2-3; weak D call: TRBD2 (5 bases). Per germline, CDR1 MGHRA and CDR2 YSYEKL. The CDR3 runs to 13 residues. The V end lost 2 bases, the J end lost 5 bases, and 8 bases lay between the germline ends.

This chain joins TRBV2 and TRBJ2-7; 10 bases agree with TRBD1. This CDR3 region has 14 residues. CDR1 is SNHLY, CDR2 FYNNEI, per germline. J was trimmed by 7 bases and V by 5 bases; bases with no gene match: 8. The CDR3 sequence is CASSIGQGVWEQYF. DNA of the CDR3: TGTGCCAGCAGTATAGGACAGGGGGTATGGGAGCAGTACTTC.

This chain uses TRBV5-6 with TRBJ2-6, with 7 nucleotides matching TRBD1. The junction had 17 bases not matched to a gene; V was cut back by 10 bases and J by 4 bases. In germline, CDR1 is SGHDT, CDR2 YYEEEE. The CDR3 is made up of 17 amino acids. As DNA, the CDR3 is TGTGCCGGCCTCCAACAGGGGCGCTTGCCCGGGGCCAACGTCCTGACTTTC. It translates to CAGLQQGRLPGANVLTF.

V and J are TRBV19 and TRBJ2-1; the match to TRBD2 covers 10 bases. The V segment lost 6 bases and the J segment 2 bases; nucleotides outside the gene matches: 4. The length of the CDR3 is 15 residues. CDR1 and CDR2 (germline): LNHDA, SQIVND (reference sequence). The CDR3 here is CASSGSGRAYNEQFF. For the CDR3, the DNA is TGTGCCAGTAGCGGAAGCGGGAGGGCCTACAATGAGCAGTTCTTC.

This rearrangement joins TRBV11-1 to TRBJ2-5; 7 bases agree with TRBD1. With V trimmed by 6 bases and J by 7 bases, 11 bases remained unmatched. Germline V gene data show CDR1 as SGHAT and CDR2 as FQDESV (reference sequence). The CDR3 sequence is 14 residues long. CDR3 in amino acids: CASRTNRGSGTQYF. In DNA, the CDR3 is TGTGCCAGCAGAACTAACAGGGGTAGTGGGACCCAGTACTTC.

This CDR3 reads CASSPDSAYGYTF. The CDR3 DNA is TGTGCCAGCAGTCCGGACAGTGCCTATGGCTACACCTTC. This chain connects TRBV5-6 to TRBJ1-2, with a possible D match to TRBD1 (6 bases). V was cut by 5 bases and J by 4 bases, with 12 bases left in between. This CDR3 has 13 amino acids. Germline assignment: CDR1 SGHDT and CDR2 YYEEEE. Combining the CDR3 with reference TRBV5-6 and TRBJ1-2 gives the whole variable domain DAGVTQSPTHLIKTRGQQVTLRCSPKSGHDTVSWYQQALGQGPQFIFQYYEEEERQRGNFPDRFSGHQFPNYSSELNVNALLLGDSALYLCASSPDSAYGYTFGSGTRLTVV.

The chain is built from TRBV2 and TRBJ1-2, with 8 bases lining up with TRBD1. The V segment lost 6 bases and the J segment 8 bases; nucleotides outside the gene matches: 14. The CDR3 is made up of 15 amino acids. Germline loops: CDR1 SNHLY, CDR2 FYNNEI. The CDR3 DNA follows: TGTGCCAGCAGCGAAACTTGGACAGGGACTGGAGGCTACACCTTC. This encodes CASSETWTGTGGYTF.

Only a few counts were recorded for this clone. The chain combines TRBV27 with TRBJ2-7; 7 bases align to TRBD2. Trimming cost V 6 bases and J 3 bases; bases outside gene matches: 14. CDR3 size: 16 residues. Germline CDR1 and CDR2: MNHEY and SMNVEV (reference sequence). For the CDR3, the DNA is TGTGCCAGCAGCCAGGTCTATCGGGACTACAACTACGAGCAGTACTTC. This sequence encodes CASSQVYRDYNYEQYF.

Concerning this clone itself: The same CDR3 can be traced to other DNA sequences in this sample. CDR3 amino acids: CSAGGMNTEAFF. The CDR3 bases are TGCAGCGCCGGGGGTATGAACACTGAAGCTTTCTTT. The chain is built from TRBV29-1 and TRBJ1-1; D may be TRBD1 (5 bases). V lost 7 bases and J lost 0, with 9 bases in between. The CDR3 runs to 12 residues. The germline gives CDR1 SQVTM, CDR2 ANQGSEA.

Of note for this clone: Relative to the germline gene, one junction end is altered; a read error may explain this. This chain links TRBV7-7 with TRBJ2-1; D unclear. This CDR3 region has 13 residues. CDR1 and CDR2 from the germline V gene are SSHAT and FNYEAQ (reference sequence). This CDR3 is CASSSLVYGEQFF. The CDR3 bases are TGTGCTAGCAGCTCGTTAGTTTACGGTGAGCAGTTCTTC.